The source of this T cell receptor (beta chain) is a study of blood T cell repertoires in COVID-19. The overall study: Acute and convalescent COVID-19 samples came from the United States, Italy and Spain.

Enrolment of Seattle patients took place during active infection, and they were followed longitudinally. In the authors' methods: Estimation of nucleated cell counts was performed using reference gene primer amplification. TCRdb's copy holds only in-frame clones and misses some; the assay was immunoSEQ multiplex PCR. The V and J calls and clone size come from that table; D and trimming were worked out from the DNA. The sample includes 100,000 to 150,000 clones, approximately 90% of them seen just once. Germline lookup yields CDR1 LGHDT and CDR2 YNNKEL (reference sequence). The V and J ends lost 6 bases and 3 bases, in that order; junction bases with no gene match: 5. This CDR3 spans 14 amino acids.

The rearrangement links TRBV3-1 (or the pseudogene TRBV3-2) to TRBJ2-3; 8 nucleotides match TRBD2. This clonotype was sampled from a man aged 45-60 years with COVID-19, enrolled during active disease. The sample was peripheral blood. Written as DNA, the CDR3 is TGTGCCAGCAGTACGGGACTAGTGACAGATACGCAGTATTTT. It yields the protein CASSTGLVTDTQYF.